A selection of T cell receptor beta chains follows, all from one sample in a study of T cells after yellow fever vaccination. MiXCR was run by TCRdb on the 5' RACE reads, yielding one entry per CDR3 protein. There are 500,000 to 650,000 distinct CDR3 sequences in the sample; roughly an eighth occur only once, and 15% lies in the top ten. This sample comprised PBMCs, obtained on the day of the yellow fever booster vaccination. These receptors were obtained from a man aged 25 to 45 who received the YFV17D yellow fever vaccine. CDR3s include the opening cysteine and the closing phenylalanine or tryptophan. The order of the fields is D gene, V gene, J gene, clone size, CDR3 DNA, CDR3 protein. The D gene is left open where the match is weak. The size entry is marked missing in some rows and otherwise reads once, few, many or a size class.

d_call: NA; v_call: TRBV10-3; j_call: TRBJ2-7; clone_size: NA; cdr3_nt: TGTGCCATTGGGTACGAGCAGTACTTC; cdr3_aa: CAIGYEQYF
d_call: NA; v_call: TRBV29-1; j_call: TRBJ1-1; clone_size: NA; cdr3_nt: TGCAGCGTTGAAGATATTGGGGGGCCCGGCACTGAAGCTTTCTTT; cdr3_aa: CSVEDIGGPGTEAFF
d_call: NA; v_call: TRBV9; j_call: TRBJ2-2; clone_size: NA; cdr3_nt: TGTGCCAGCAGCGCAGGAAGTGGGTCGAACACCGGGGAGCTGTTTTTT; cdr3_aa: CASSAGSGSNTGELFF
d_call: TRBD2; v_call: TRBV19; j_call: TRBJ2-1; clone_size: NA; cdr3_nt: TGTGCCAGTAGTGTGGAACTAGCGGGAGGGCCCGAGTTCTTC; cdr3_aa: CASSVELAGGPEFF
d_call: TRBD1; v_call: TRBV7-2; j_call: TRBJ1-3; clone_size: NA; cdr3_nt: TGTGCCAGCAGCTATCAGCAGGGGGGAGGAAACACCATATATTTT; cdr3_aa: CASSYQQGGGNTIYF
d_call: NA; v_call: TRBV20-1; j_call: TRBJ1-2; clone_size: NA; cdr3_nt: TGCAGTGCTAGAGATGGGGAGGGGCTGGGCGGCTACACCTTC; cdr3_aa: CSARDGEGLGGYTF
d_call: TRBD2; v_call: TRBV20-1; j_call: TRBJ2-7; clone_size: few; cdr3_nt: TGCAGTGCTAGGCCCACTAGCGGGATCTACGAGCAGTACTTC; cdr3_aa: CSARPTSGIYEQYF
d_call: NA; v_call: TRBV7-9; j_call: TRBJ2-1; clone_size: NA; cdr3_nt: TGTGCCAGCAGCTTAAGTCTCAACTACTACAATGAGCAGTTCTTC; cdr3_aa: CASSLSLNYYNEQFF
d_call: TRBD2; v_call: TRBV7-8; j_call: TRBJ2-1; clone_size: NA; cdr3_nt: TGTGCCAGCAGCTTAGAATCTAGCGGTCTTAGTTATGAGCAGTTCTTC; cdr3_aa: CASSLESSGLSYEQFF
d_call: TRBD1; v_call: TRBV12-3/TRBV12-4; j_call: TRBJ2-1; clone_size: few; cdr3_nt: TGTGCCAGCAGTTACACGACAGGGGGTGTCGATGAGCAGTTCTTC; cdr3_aa: CASSYTTGGVDEQFF
d_call: NA; v_call: TRBV7-2; j_call: TRBJ2-5; clone_size: many; cdr3_nt: TGTGCCAGCAGCCCGGCCGCCGGGGAGACCCAGTACTTC; cdr3_aa: CASSPAAGETQYF
d_call: TRBD1; v_call: TRBV29-1; j_call: TRBJ1-1; clone_size: NA; cdr3_nt: TGCAGCGTTGAAAAAGGGGGCGGAACTGAAGCTTTCTTT; cdr3_aa: CSVEKGGGTEAFF
d_call: NA; v_call: TRBV27; j_call: TRBJ2-5; clone_size: NA; cdr3_nt: TGTGCCAGCAGTTCGGGGGCGGCGACTCAAGAGACCCAGTACTTC; cdr3_aa: CASSSGAATQETQYF
d_call: TRBD1; v_call: TRBV11-3; j_call: TRBJ2-7; clone_size: many; cdr3_nt: TGTGCCAGCAGCTTAGATCCTTGCGGACAGGGCTACGAGCAGTACTTC; cdr3_aa: CASSLDPCGQGYEQYF
d_call: TRBD2; v_call: TRBV18; j_call: TRBJ2-1; clone_size: NA; cdr3_nt: TGTGCCAGCTCCCCTCCCGGCGGGAGTTTATCCAATGAGCAGTTCTTC; cdr3_aa: CASSPPGGSLSNEQFF
d_call: NA; v_call: TRBV5-4; j_call: TRBJ2-1; clone_size: NA; cdr3_nt: TGTGCCAGCAGCTTGCATACGGGCAATGAGCAGTTCTTC; cdr3_aa: CASSLHTGNEQFF
d_call: NA; v_call: TRBV7-2; j_call: TRBJ1-3; clone_size: NA; cdr3_nt: TGTGCCAGCAGCTTCACGACAGGAGGAAACACCATATATTTT; cdr3_aa: CASSFTTGGNTIYF
d_call: NA; v_call: TRBV5-1; j_call: TRBJ2-2; clone_size: NA; cdr3_nt: TGCGCCAGCAGCCCCGGGACGGACTACAACACCGGGGAGCTGTTTTTT; cdr3_aa: CASSPGTDYNTGELFF
d_call: TRBD2; v_call: TRBV7-8; j_call: TRBJ2-1; clone_size: NA; cdr3_nt: TGTGCCAGCATTGGGCGGGGGGAAGGTAATGAGCAGTTCTTC; cdr3_aa: CASIGRGEGNEQFF
d_call: NA; v_call: TRBV5-1; j_call: TRBJ1-1; clone_size: NA; cdr3_nt: TGCGCCAGCAGCGGAACCGGGACAACCAAGAACACTGAAGCTTTCTTT; cdr3_aa: CASSGTGTTKNTEAFF
d_call: NA; v_call: TRBV5-1; j_call: TRBJ1-4; clone_size: few; cdr3_nt: TGCGCCAGCAGCCTAGGACACTACACGACCAGTGAAAAACTGTTTTTT; cdr3_aa: CASSLGHYTTSEKLFF
d_call: NA; v_call: TRBV2; j_call: TRBJ2-3; clone_size: NA; cdr3_nt: TGTGCCAGCAGTGAAACCCTAGCAGCTAGCACAGATACGCAGTATTTT; cdr3_aa: CASSETLAASTDTQYF
d_call: NA; v_call: TRBV14; j_call: TRBJ2-7; clone_size: NA; cdr3_nt: TGTGCCAGCAGCCAGACCGCAGGGAGTGAGCAGTACTTC; cdr3_aa: CASSQTAGSEQYF
d_call: NA; v_call: TRBV16; j_call: TRBJ2-5; clone_size: NA; cdr3_nt: TGTGCCAGCAGCCAGGTCAGAGAAGAGACCCAGTACTTC; cdr3_aa: CASSQVREETQYF
d_call: NA; v_call: TRBV5-1; j_call: TRBJ1-1; clone_size: NA; cdr3_nt: TGCGCCAGCAGCGCTAGAGGAGGGCTGGGGACTGAAGCTTTCTTT; cdr3_aa: CASSARGGLGTEAFF
d_call: TRBD2; v_call: TRBV11-2; j_call: TRBJ2-1; clone_size: NA; cdr3_nt: TGTGCCAGCAGCTTAGTATCCGCGGGAGGGCATGAAAATGAGCAGTTCTTC; cdr3_aa: CASSLVSAGGHENEQFF
d_call: NA; v_call: TRBV12-3/TRBV12-4; j_call: TRBJ2-5; clone_size: few; cdr3_nt: TGTGCCAGCAGTTCCCCGACTGGGACCCAGTACTTC; cdr3_aa: CASSSPTGTQYF
d_call: NA; v_call: TRBV5-5; j_call: TRBJ1-1; clone_size: few; cdr3_nt: TGTGCCAGCAGCTTGGCGGACAGTAACACTGAAGCTTTCTTT; cdr3_aa: CASSLADSNTEAFF
d_call: NA; v_call: TRBV4-3; j_call: TRBJ1-2; clone_size: NA; cdr3_nt: TGCGCCAGCAGCGCAAGCGTACAGGGATCCTATGGCTACACCTTC; cdr3_aa: CASSASVQGSYGYTF
d_call: NA; v_call: TRBV7-8; j_call: TRBJ1-3; clone_size: NA; cdr3_nt: TGTGCCAGCAGCCCACCAGTGGAATCGTCTGGAAACACCATATATTTT; cdr3_aa: CASSPPVESSGNTIYF
d_call: NA; v_call: TRBV9; j_call: TRBJ2-5; clone_size: NA; cdr3_nt: TGTGCCAGCAGCTTAGATTCCGGGAGAGGGGAGACCCAGTACTTC; cdr3_aa: CASSLDSGRGETQYF
d_call: NA; v_call: TRBV15; j_call: TRBJ2-1; clone_size: few; cdr3_nt: TGTGCCACCAGCAGAGCGAGGACTTCTGTCAATGAGCAGTTCTTC; cdr3_aa: CATSRARTSVNEQFF
d_call: NA; v_call: TRBV12-3/TRBV12-4; j_call: TRBJ2-5; clone_size: many; cdr3_nt: TGTGCCAGCAGCAGGACTGGGAAAGAGACCCAGTACTTC; cdr3_aa: CASSRTGKETQYF